The entry that follows covers one T cell receptor beta chain sequence. Time point specified: baseline, week 1 (first vaccination visit). The treatment is: pre-vaccination baseline after standard-of-care therapy. Donor diagnoses consisted of new WHO grade 3 or 4 IDH1-mutant, ATRX-lost astrocytomas. This record comes from a study of a mutant IDH1 vaccine in newly diagnosed glioma. Study details: Patients' prior therapy spanned radiotherapy, temozolomide, or both; most underwent both.

TCRdb's table, derived via immunoSEQ multiplex PCR, lists solely in-frame clones and lacks some. The table lists around 87,000 clones, about 80% of them singletons. V shed 4 bases and J shed 0 bases, with 14 bases lying between them. This CDR3 contains 16 residues. Looked up from germline, CDR1 is SGHDT and CDR2 is YYEEEE. The J gene is TRBJ2-1, the V gene TRBV5-6, with D unclear. This TCR was recovered from a woman between 45 and 65 years old with glioma. Sample: PBMCs, taken from a glioma patient treated with radiotherapy, temozolomide or both. This CDR3 is CASSRLAESSYNEQFF. The CDR3 DNA sequence: TGTGCCAGCAGCCGGTTGGCGGAAAGCTCCTACAATGAGCAGTTCTTC.